This T cell receptor (beta chain) was captured by sequencing in a study of cytomegalovirus exposure and HLA in healthy donors. This PCR relied on a set of 60 Vbeta primers and 13 Jbeta primers. Data came from immunoSEQ multiplex PCR; TCRdb stores just in-frame clones and leaves some out. The sample records over 150,000 clones, 84% being singletons. This clone was seen a handful of times. From germline, CDR1 is SGHRS and CDR2 YFSETQ. Trimming removed 2 bases at V and 5 bases at J, with 22 bases between. The CDR3 is 17 residues long. The sequencing sample was made of PBMCs. This sequence was found in a girl under 18 in good health and CMV-seropositive. The J gene is TRBJ2-5, the V gene TRBV5-1; D possibly corresponds to TRBD1 (5 bases). CDR3 sequence reads: CASSFTVQGTPRETQYF. The CDR3 bases are TGCGCCAGCAGCTTTACGGTGCAGGGCACACCACGGGAGACCCAGTACTTC.